The next 15 T cell receptor beta chains were all read from a single sample in a study of memory CD4+ T cells and cytomegalovirus serostatus. Single viable CD3+CD4+CD8-CD45RO+ cells were sorted as the memory CD4+ T cells. This table comes from immunoSEQ multiplex PCR, and its TCRdb copy is limited to in-frame clones, with some not included. This table holds about 54,000 clones, roughly 79% found once. Sequencing was performed on memory CD4+ T cells from blood. These receptors all come from an adult in good health and CMV-seronegative.

This sequence joins TRBV7-9 and TRBJ2-2; 10 positions agree with TRBD2. Trimming took 5 bases from V and 0 from J; bases not matched to a gene: 3. CDR1 and CDR2 (germline): SEHNR, FQNEAQ (reference sequence). CDR3 size: 16 residues. The DNA of the CDR3 is TGTGCCAGCAGCCGAACTAGCGGGGCGAACACCGGGGAGCTGTTTTTT. Its protein is CASSRTSGANTGELFF.

The J gene is TRBJ1-1, the V gene TRBV6-1; D gene uncertain. The length of the CDR3 is 14 residues. The germline gives CDR1 MNHNS, CDR2 SASEGT. V lost 6 bases and J 1 base, leaving 12 bases between the germline ends. Here the CDR3 reads CASSTQRGNTEAFF. The DNA for the CDR3 is TGTGCCAGCAGCACCCAGAGAGGGAACACTGAAGCTTTCTTT.

V gene TRBV14 combines with J gene TRBJ1-2, with TRBD1 matching over 8 bases. V lost 5 bases, J lost 4 bases, and 6 bases stayed unmatched. Germline V lookup: CDR1 SGHDN, CDR2 FVKESK. This CDR3 contains 14 residues. The CDR3 sequence: CASSLGTGSYGYTF. Here the CDR3 DNA reads TGTGCCAGCAGCTTGGGGACAGGTAGCTATGGCTACACCTTC.

The chain is built from TRBV27 and TRBJ2-1; D gene ambiguous. The V end was cut by 6 bases, the J end by 4 bases, with 13 bases between. The germline V gene encodes CDR1 MNHEY and CDR2 SMNVEV (reference sequence). CDR3 size: 14 residues. The CDR3 DNA reads TGTGCCAGCAGAAGCTCGGCTCGTTACAATGAGCAGTTCTTC. The encoded protein is CASRSSARYNEQFF.

The chain employs TRBV7-2 and TRBJ2-2, with D uncertain. CDR1 is SGHTA and CDR2 is FQGNSA in the germline V gene. This CDR3 spans 14 amino acids. V was pared by 5 bases and J by 10 bases, with 17 bases between. DNA of the CDR3: TGTGCCAGCAGCCCCACGATCGGGCCAGCGGAGCTGTTTTTT. This encodes CASSPTIGPAELFF. Complete variable domain (other parts from reference TRBV7-2 and TRBJ2-2): GAGVSQSPSNKVTEKGKDVELRCDPISGHTALYWYRQSLGQGLEFLIYFQGNSAPDKSGLPSDRFSAERTGGSVSTLTIQRTQQEDSAVYLCASSPTIGPAELFFGEGSRLTVL.

The chain carries TRBV28 and TRBJ2-2; 7 nucleotides align to TRBD2. The germline V gene has CDR1 MDHEN and CDR2 SYDVKM. The CDR3 runs to 15 residues. J lost 4 bases, V lost 8 bases, and 10 bases had no gene match. The CDR3 nucleotides are TGTGCCAGCCTTCGAAGAGCGGGGAGCACCGGGGAGCTGTTTTTT. Its translation is CASLRRAGSTGELFF. Drawing the rest from reference TRBV28 and TRBJ2-2, the complete variable domain is DVKVTQSSRYLVKRTGEKVFLECVQDMDHENMFWYRQDPGLGLRLIYFSYDVKMKEKGDIPEGYSVSREKKERFSLILESASTNQTSMYLCASLRRAGSTGELFFGEGSRLTVL.

This clone was counted a single time. The chain recombines TRBV7-2 with TRBJ2-7, with unresolved D. V lost 1 base and J lost 3, with 7 bases in between. This CDR3 contains 13 residues. Germline lookup yields CDR1 SGHTA and CDR2 FQGNSA. The CDR3 loop reads CASSLGIYYEQYF. DNA of the CDR3: TGTGCCAGCAGCTTAGGGATATACTACGAGCAGTACTTC.

The V and J genes are TRBV5-6 and TRBJ1-5, with no clear D. The CDR3 runs 16 residues. Between the trimmed V and J ends, which lost 1 base and 2 bases, there was a span of 13 bases. The germline gives CDR1 SGHDT, CDR2 YYEEEE. The DNA for the CDR3 is TGTGCCAGCAGCTTGAGCAGCGGTGTGGGCAATCAGCCCCAGCATTTT. Translating it yields CASSLSSGVGNQPQHF.

CDR3 nucleotide sequence: TGTGCCAGCAGCTTTACGGGACAGATAAATTCACCCCTCCACTTT. Amino acid sequence: CASSFTGQINSPLHF. This rearrangement joins TRBV7-3 to TRBJ1-6; 7 positions match TRBD1. The CDR3 is 15 amino acids. Germline V lookup: CDR1 SGHTA, CDR2 FQGTGA. Trimming took 3 bases from V and 7 from J; bases not matched to a gene: 6. The full variable domain, rest sourced from reference TRBV7-3 and TRBJ1-6, is GAGVSQTPSNKVTEKGKYVELRCDPISGHTALYWYRQSLGQGPEFLIYFQGTGAADDSGLPNDRFFAVRPEGSVSTLKIQRTERGDSAVYLCASSFTGQINSPLHFGNGTRLTVT.

The chain links TRBV5-4 to TRBJ2-5; D possibly corresponds to TRBD2 (7 bases). The CDR3 runs 17 residues. With 3 bases removed from V and 1 base from J, the gap between germline ends came to 19 bases. Germline V CDR1 and CDR2: SGHNT, YYREEE (reference sequence). In DNA form, the CDR3 reads TGTGCCAGCAGCTCGATCCTGGCGGGGGCAAGCCAAGAGACCCAGTACTTC. Amino acid sequence: CASSSILAGASQETQYF.

In this sample, this clone turned up once. The rearrangement links TRBV18 to TRBJ1-1; D is unresolved. Germline V gene lookup returns CDR1 KGHSH and CDR2 LQKENI. CDR3 size: 14 residues. Trimming pared 3 bases from V and 1 base from J, leaving 9 bases between. CDR3 sequence: CASSPDGRNTEAFF. Written as DNA, the CDR3 is TGTGCCAGCTCACCGGACGGACGGAACACTGAAGCTTTCTTT.

This clone was seen only a few times. The J gene is TRBJ2-3, the V gene TRBV9, with 11 bases matching TRBD2. The CDR3 covers 15 residues. V gave up 4 bases and J gave up 7 bases; unmatched junction bases: 8. Germline-derived CDR1 and CDR2 are SGDLS and YYNGEE. The chain's CDR3 is CASSPQTSGIYTQYF. CDR3 bases: TGTGCCAGCAGCCCCCAGACTAGCGGGATTTATACGCAGTATTTT.

This chain joins TRBV6-6 and TRBJ2-2; TRBD1 aligns across 9 bases. J gave up 6 bases and V 8 bases, and 4 bases lay outside the gene matches. Per the germline V gene, CDR1 is MNHNY and CDR2 is SVGAGI (reference sequence). The length of the CDR3 is 13 residues. This CDR3 is CASRDRAAGELFF. CDR3 DNA: TGTGCCAGCCGGGACAGGGCCGCCGGGGAGCTGTTTTTT.

The V call is TRBV28, the J call TRBJ1-5; TRBD1 matches 7 bases. V dropped 7 bases and J dropped 7; count of bases not matched to a gene: 16. The CDR3 runs 16 residues. CDR1 is MDHEN, CDR2 SYDVKM, per germline. Written as DNA, the CDR3 is TGTGCCAGCAACCAAAGGGGGCAGGGAGGTGGACAGCCCCAGCATTTT. Encoded protein: CASNQRGQGGGQPQHF. Based on the CDR3 plus reference TRBV28 and TRBJ1-5, the full variable domain is DVKVTQSSRYLVKRTGEKVFLECVQDMDHENMFWYRQDPGLGLRLIYFSYDVKMKEKGDIPEGYSVSREKKERFSLILESASTNQTSMYLCASNQRGQGGGQPQHFGDGTRLSIL.

The sample holds one count of this clone. The V gene is TRBV9, the J gene TRBJ1-6; D unclear. CDR1 is SGDLS, CDR2 YYNGEE, per germline. V was clipped by 0 bases and J by 5 bases, with 12 bases between them. There are 16 residues in the CDR3. In DNA form, the CDR3 reads TGTGCCAGCAGCGTAGGCCCTTGGGAGAATAATTCACCCCTCCACTTT. Residues: CASSVGPWENNSPLHF.